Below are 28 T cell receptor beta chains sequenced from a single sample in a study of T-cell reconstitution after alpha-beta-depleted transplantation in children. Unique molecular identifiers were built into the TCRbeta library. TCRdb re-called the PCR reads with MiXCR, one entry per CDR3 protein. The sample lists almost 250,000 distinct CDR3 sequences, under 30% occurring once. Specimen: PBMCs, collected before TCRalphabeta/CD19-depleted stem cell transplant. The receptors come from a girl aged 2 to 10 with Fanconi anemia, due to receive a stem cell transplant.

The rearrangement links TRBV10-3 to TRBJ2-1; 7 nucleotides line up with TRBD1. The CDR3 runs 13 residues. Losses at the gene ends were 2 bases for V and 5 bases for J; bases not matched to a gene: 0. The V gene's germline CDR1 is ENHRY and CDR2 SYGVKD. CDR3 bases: TGTGCCATCAGTGAGACAGGGGACAATGAGCAGTTCTTC. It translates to CAISETGDNEQFF.

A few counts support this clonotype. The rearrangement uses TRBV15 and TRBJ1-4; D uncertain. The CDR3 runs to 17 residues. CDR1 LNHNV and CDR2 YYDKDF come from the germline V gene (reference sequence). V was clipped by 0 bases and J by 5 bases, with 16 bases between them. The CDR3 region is CATSRESSQRPNEKLFF. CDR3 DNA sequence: TGTGCCACCAGCAGAGAGTCATCCCAGCGGCCGAATGAAAAACTGTTTTTT.

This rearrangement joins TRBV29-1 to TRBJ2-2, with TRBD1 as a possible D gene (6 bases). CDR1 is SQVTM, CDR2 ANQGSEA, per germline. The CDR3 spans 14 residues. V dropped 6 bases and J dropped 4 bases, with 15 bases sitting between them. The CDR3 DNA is TGCAGCGTAGTCCCCGACAGGACCACCGGGGAGCTGTTTTTT. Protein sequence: CSVVPDRTTGELFF.

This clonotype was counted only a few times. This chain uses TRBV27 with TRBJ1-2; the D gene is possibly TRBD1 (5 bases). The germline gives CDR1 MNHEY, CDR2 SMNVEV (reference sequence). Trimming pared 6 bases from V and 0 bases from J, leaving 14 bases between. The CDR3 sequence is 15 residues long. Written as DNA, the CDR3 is TGTGCCAGCAGCATTCTGGGGGGTTCTAACTATGGCTACACCTTC. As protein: CASSILGGSNYGYTF.

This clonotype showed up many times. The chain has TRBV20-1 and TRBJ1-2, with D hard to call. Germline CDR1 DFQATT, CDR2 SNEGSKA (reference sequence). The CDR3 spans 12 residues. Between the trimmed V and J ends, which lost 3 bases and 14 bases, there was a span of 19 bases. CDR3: CSASLSGLSGTF. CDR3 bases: TGCAGTGCTAGCCTTTCCGGCTTATCGGGGACCTTC.

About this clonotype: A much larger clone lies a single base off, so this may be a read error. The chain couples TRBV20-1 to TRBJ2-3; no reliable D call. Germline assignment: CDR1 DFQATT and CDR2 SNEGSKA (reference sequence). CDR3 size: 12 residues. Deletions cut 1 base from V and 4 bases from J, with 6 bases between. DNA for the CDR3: TGCAGTGCTAGAGCCTACGCAGATACGCAGTATTTT. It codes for CSARAYADTQYF.

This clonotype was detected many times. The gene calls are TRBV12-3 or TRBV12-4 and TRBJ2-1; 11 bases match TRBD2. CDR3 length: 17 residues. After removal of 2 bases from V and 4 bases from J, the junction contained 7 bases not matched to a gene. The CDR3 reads CASSLWSGLAVYNEQFF. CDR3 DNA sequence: TGTGCCAGCAGTTTATGGTCGGGACTAGCGGTTTACAATGAGCAGTTCTTC.

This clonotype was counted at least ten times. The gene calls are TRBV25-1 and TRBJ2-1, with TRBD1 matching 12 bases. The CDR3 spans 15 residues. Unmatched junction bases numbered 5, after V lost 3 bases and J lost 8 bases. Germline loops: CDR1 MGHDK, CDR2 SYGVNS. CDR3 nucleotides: TGTGCCAGCAGTGATTTGGGACAGGGGGCGCATGAGCAGTTCTTC. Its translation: CASSDLGQGAHEQFF.

The CDR3 here is CASRSRTGGTDTQYF. CDR3 bases: TGTGCCAGCAGATCTAGGACAGGGGGGACAGATACGCAGTATTTT. The chain employs TRBV7-9 and TRBJ2-3, with 10 nucleotides matching TRBD1. The CDR3 runs to 15 residues. J gave up 3 bases and V 6 bases, and 6 bases lay outside the gene matches. The germline gives CDR1 SEHNR, CDR2 FQNEAQ (reference sequence).

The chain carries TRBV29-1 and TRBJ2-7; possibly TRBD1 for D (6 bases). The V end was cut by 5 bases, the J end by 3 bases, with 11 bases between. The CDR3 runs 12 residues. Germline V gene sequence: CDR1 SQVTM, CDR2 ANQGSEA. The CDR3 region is CSVTGPYYEQYF. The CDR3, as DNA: TGCAGCGTTACAGGGCCCTACTACGAGCAGTACTTC.

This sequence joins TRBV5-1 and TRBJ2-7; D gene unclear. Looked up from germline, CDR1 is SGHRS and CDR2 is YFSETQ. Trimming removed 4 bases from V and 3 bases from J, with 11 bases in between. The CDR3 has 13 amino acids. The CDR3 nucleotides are TGCGCCAGCAGCAAGACCCGAGGCTACGAGCAGTACTTC. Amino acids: CASSKTRGYEQYF.

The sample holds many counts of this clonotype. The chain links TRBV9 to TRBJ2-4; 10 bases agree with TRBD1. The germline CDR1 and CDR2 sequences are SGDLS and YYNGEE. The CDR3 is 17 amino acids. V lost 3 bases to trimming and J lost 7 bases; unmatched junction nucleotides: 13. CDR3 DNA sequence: TGTGCCAGCAGCGATGCCCAATTATCGGACAGGGGGAACATTCAGTACTTC. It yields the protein CASSDAQLSDRGNIQYF.

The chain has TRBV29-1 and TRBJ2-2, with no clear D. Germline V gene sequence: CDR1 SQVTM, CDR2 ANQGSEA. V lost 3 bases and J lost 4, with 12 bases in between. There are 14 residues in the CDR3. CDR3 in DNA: TGCAGCGTTGACACCGACTCGATCACCGGGGAGCTGTTTTTT. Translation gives CSVDTDSITGELFF.

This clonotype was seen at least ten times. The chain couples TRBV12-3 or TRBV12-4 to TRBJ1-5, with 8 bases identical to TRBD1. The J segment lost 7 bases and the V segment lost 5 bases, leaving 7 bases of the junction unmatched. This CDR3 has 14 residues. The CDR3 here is CASSAGTGRQPQHF. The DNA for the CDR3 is TGTGCCAGCAGTGCCGGGACAGGACGCCAGCCCCAGCATTTT.

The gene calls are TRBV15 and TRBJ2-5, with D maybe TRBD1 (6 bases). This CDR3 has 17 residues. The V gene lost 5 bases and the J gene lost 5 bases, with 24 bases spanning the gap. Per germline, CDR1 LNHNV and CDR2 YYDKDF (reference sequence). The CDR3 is CATSYGPPGRGFETQYF. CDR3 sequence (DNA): TGTGCCACCAGCTATGGTCCCCCCGGCAGGGGATTCGAGACCCAGTACTTC.

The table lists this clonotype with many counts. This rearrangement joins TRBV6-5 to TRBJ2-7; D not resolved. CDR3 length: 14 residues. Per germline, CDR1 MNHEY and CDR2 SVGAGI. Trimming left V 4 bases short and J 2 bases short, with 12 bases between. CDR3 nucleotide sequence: TGTGCCAGCAGTTCTTCCGGACCGACCTACGAGCAGTACTTC. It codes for CASSSSGPTYEQYF.

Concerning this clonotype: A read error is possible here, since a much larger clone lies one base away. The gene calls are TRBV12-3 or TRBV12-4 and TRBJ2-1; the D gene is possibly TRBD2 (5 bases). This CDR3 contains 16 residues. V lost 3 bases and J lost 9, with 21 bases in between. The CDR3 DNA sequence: TGTGCCAGCAGTTTTACGAGGGAGAGGTTCGTAGGTGAGCAGTTCTTC. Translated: CASSFTRERFVGEQFF.

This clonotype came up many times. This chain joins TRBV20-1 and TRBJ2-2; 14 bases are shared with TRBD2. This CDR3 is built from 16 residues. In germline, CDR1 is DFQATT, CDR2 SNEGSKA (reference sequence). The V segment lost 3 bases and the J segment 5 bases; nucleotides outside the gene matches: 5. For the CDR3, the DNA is TGCAGTGCTAGGACTAGCGGGGGGGCCAGGACCGGGGAGCTGTTTTTT. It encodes CSARTSGGARTGELFF.

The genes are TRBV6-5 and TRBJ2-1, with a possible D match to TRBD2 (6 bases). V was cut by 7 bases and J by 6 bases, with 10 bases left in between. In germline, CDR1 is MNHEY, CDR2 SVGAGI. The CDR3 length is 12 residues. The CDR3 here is CASTGDFNEQFF. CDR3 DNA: TGTGCCAGCACGGGGGATTTCAATGAGCAGTTCTTC.

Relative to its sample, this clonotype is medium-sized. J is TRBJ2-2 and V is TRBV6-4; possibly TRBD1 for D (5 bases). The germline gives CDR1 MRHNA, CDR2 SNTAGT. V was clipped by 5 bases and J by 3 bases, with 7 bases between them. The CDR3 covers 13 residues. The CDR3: CASSSRDTGELFF. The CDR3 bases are TGTGCCAGCAGTAGCAGGGACACCGGGGAGCTGTTTTTT.

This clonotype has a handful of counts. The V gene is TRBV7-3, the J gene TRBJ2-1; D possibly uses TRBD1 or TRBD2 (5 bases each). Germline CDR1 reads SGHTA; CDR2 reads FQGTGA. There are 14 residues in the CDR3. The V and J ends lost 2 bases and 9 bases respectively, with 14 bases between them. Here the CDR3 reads CASSLYELGVEQFF. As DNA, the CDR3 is TGTGCCAGCAGCTTATACGAACTAGGGGTTGAGCAGTTCTTC.

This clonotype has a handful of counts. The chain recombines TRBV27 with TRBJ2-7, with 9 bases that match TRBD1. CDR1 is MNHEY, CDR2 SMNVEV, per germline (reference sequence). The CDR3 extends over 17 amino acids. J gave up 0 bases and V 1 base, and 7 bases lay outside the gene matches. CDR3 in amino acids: CASSLLRTGALSYEQYF. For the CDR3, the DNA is TGTGCCAGCAGTTTATTGCGGACAGGGGCCCTCTCCTACGAGCAGTACTTC.

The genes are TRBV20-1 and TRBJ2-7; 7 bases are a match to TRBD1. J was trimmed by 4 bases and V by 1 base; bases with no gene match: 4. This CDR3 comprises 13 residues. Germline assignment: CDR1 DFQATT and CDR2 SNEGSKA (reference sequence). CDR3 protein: CSARGDREYEQYF. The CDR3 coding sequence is TGCAGTGCTAGAGGGGACAGAGAATACGAGCAGTACTTC.

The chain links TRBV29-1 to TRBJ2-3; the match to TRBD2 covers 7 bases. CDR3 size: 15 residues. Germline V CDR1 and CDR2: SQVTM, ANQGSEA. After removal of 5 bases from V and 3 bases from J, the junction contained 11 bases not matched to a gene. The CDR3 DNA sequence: TGCAGCGTTAAAATCGGACTAGTTGAGACAGATACGCAGTATTTT. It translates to CSVKIGLVETDTQYF.

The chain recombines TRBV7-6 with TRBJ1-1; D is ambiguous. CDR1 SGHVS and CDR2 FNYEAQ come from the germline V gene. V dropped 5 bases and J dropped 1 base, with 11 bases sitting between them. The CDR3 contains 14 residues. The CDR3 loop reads CASSPYKGNTEAFF. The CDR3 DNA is TGTGCCAGCAGCCCTTACAAGGGGAACACTGAAGCTTTCTTT.

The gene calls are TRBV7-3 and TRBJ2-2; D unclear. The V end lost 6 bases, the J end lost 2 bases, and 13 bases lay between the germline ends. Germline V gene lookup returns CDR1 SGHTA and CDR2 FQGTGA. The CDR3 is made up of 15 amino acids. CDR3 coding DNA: TGTGCCAGCAGAGTCCAGCCGACCAACACCGGGGAGCTGTTTTTT. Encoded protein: CASRVQPTNTGELFF.

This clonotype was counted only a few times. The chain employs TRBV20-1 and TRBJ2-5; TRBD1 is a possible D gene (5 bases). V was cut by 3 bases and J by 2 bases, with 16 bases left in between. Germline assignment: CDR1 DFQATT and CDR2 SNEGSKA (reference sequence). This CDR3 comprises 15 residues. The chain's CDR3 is CSASARQPRQETQYF. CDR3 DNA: TGCAGTGCTAGCGCTAGACAGCCGCGTCAAGAGACCCAGTACTTC.

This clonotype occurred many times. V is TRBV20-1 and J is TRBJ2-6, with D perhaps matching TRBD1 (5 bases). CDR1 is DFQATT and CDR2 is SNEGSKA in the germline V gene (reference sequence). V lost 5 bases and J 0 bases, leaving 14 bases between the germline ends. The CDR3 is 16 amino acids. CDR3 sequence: CSASDIPSSGANVLTF. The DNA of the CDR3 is TGCAGTGCTTCGGACATTCCCTCCTCTGGGGCCAACGTCCTGACTTTC.